One sample yielded the 23 T cell receptor beta chains listed below, sequenced in a study of OX40 agonist ivuxolimab in advanced cancers. The table came from immunoSEQ multiplex PCR; TCRdb's copy has only in-frame clones and leaves some out. This table holds around 72,000 clones, 89% found once. Material: CD4+ or CD8+ T cells sorted from blood, obtained in a trial of the OX40 agonist ivuxolimab. These receptors were collected from an adult with an advanced solid tumor such as melanoma, head and neck, liver or kidney cancer.

The chain uses TRBV15 and TRBJ2-7; either TRBD1 or TRBD2 may fit D (7 bases each). Between the trimmed V and J ends, which lost 5 bases and 6 bases, there was a span of 26 bases. CDR1 LNHNV and CDR2 YYDKDF come from the germline V gene (reference sequence). The length of the CDR3 is 17 residues. The CDR3 region has the DNA TGTGCCACCAGCCGGACAGGCATAGGGACTACGGCGGGCGAGCAGTACTTC. Translation gives CATSRTGIGTTAGEQYF.

This clone has a single count. The V and J genes are TRBV11-3 and TRBJ1-1; TRBD1 might be the D (6 bases). In germline, CDR1 is SGHNT, CDR2 YENEEA. CDR3 length: 13 amino acids. V was cut by 5 bases and J by 3 bases, with 10 bases left in between. CDR3 sequence: CASSAHRDTEAFF. The CDR3 DNA sequence: TGTGCCAGCAGCGCTCACAGGGACACTGAAGCTTTCTTT.

The chain combines TRBV19 with TRBJ1-6, with 7 bases that match TRBD1. The germline gives CDR1 LNHDA, CDR2 SQIVND (reference sequence). CDR3 length: 15 amino acids. The V and J ends lost 8 bases and 5 bases, in that order; junction bases with no gene match: 9. The CDR3 region is CASRRGTTNNSPLHF. The CDR3 DNA reads as TGTGCCAGTCGCAGGGGGACAACGAATAATTCACCCCTCCACTTT.

The chain is built from TRBV2 and TRBJ1-2; tentative D call: TRBD1 (5 bases). The V gene's germline CDR1 is SNHLY and CDR2 FYNNEI. The V gene lost 6 bases and the J gene lost 5 bases, with 10 bases spanning the gap. The CDR3 has 12 amino acids. In DNA form, the CDR3 reads TGTGCCAGCAGCCAGGGCGGTTATGGCTACACCTTC. Translated: CASSQGGYGYTF.

The CDR3 is CASSPRRLGLASYNEQFF. CDR3 nucleotides: TGTGCCAGCAGCCCCCGAAGGTTGGGACTAGCTTCCTACAATGAGCAGTTCTTC. This chain connects TRBV7-9 to TRBJ2-1; TRBD2 matches 9 bases. This CDR3 is 18 amino acids long. Germline assignment: CDR1 SEHNR and CDR2 FQNEAQ (reference sequence). The V gene end was trimmed by 5 bases and the J gene end by 1 base; junction bases not matched to a gene: 12.

The chain combines TRBV2 with TRBJ2-2; D is undetermined. Trimming stripped 7 bases from V and 5 bases from J, with 14 bases between. Germline lookup yields CDR1 SNHLY and CDR2 FYNNEI. The length of the CDR3 is 14 residues. This chain's CDR3 is CASNIGRWTGELFF. CDR3 bases: TGTGCCAGCAACATAGGGCGGTGGACCGGGGAGCTGTTTTTT.

The chain's CDR3 is CASSLRITDTQYF. The CDR3 nucleotides read TGTGCCAGCAGCCTGAGAATTACAGATACGCAGTATTTT. The V gene is TRBV5-5, the J gene TRBJ2-3; no clear D. V was clipped by 4 bases and J by 3 bases, with 9 bases between them. The CDR3 is 13 amino acids. Per germline, CDR1 SGHKS and CDR2 YYEKEE (reference sequence). The complete variable domain, with remaining parts taken from reference TRBV5-5 and TRBJ2-3, reads DAGVTQSPTHLIKTRGQQVTLRCSPISGHKSVSWYQQVLGQGPQFIFQYYEKEERGRGNFPDRFSARQFPNYSSELNVNALLLGDSALYLCASSLRITDTQYFGPGTRLTVL.

V gene TRBV6-5 combines with J gene TRBJ1-5; no clear D. The CDR3 is made up of 14 amino acids. Trimming removed 6 bases at V and 3 bases at J, with 12 bases between. The germline V gene has CDR1 MNHEY and CDR2 SVGAGI. The CDR3, as DNA: TGTGCCAGCAGCCCCGGTTGGACCAATCAGCCCCAGCATTTT. Its protein product is CASSPGWTNQPQHF.

The chain recombines TRBV19 with TRBJ2-7, with a tentative D call TRBD1 (6 bases). V shed 8 bases and J shed 3 bases, with 14 bases lying between them. This CDR3 has 13 amino acids. Germline V gene sequence: CDR1 LNHDA, CDR2 SQIVND (reference sequence). Here the CDR3 DNA reads TGTGCCAGTTCCTGGGACATTTACTACGAGCAGTACTTC. The encoded protein is CASSWDIYYEQYF.

The chain is built from TRBV27 and TRBJ2-2; 7 bases match TRBD1. This CDR3 comprises 21 residues. V gave up 1 base and J gave up 4 bases; unmatched junction bases: 21. The germline CDR1 and CDR2 sequences are MNHEY and SMNVEV (reference sequence). The CDR3 protein is CASSLLIGYRGSSGGTGELFF. Here the CDR3 DNA reads TGTGCCAGCAGTTTATTAATAGGGTACAGGGGAAGTAGTGGTGGCACCGGGGAGCTGTTTTTT.

This sequence joins TRBV11-2 and TRBJ2-5; D perhaps matches TRBD2 (6 bases). V was shortened by 8 bases and J by 2 bases, with 12 bases between the two germline ends. This CDR3 contains 13 residues. Germline lookup yields CDR1 SGHAT and CDR2 FQNNGV. CDR3 coding DNA: TGTGCCAGCGGGCCCGGGAGTCAAGAGACCCAGTACTTC. Translating gives CASGPGSQETQYF.

The CDR3 spells CASSELGGQGDSYEQYF. The CDR3 DNA is TGTGCCAGCAGTGAATTGGGGGGACAGGGGGACTCCTACGAGCAGTACTTC. J is TRBJ2-5 and V is TRBV6-1, with TRBD1 matching 11 bases. With the DNA end fitting TRBJ2-7 better, the J assignment may be wrong. The CDR3 has 17 amino acids. Germline V gene data show CDR1 as MNHNS and CDR2 as SASEGT.

This chain links TRBV18 with TRBJ2-7; 13 positions match TRBD2. Trimming took 6 bases from V and 6 from J; bases not matched to a gene: 8. The CDR3 is 15 residues long. Germline V gives CDR1 KGHSH, CDR2 LQKENI. The CDR3 nucleotides read TGTGCCAGCTCGCGTGGACTAGCGGGAGATGGCGAGCAGTACTTC. Encoded protein: CASSRGLAGDGEQYF.

The rearrangement links TRBV5-1 to TRBJ1-1; D gene ambiguous. CDR3 length equals 13 residues. Trimming cost V 2 bases and J 4 bases, with 9 bases left between them. Per the germline V gene, CDR1 is SGHRS and CDR2 is YFSETQ. CDR3 sequence reads: CASSFRSLTEAFF. In nucleotides, the CDR3 is TGCGCCAGCAGCTTCAGGAGCCTCACTGAAGCTTTCTTT.

The chain combines TRBV4-1 with TRBJ2-3, with 10 bases identical to TRBD2. The length of the CDR3 is 17 residues. CDR1 is MGHRA, CDR2 YSYEKL, per germline. Trimming took 1 base from V and 1 from J; bases not matched to a gene: 5. This chain's CDR3 is CASSQGPSGGGTDTQYF. The CDR3 nucleotides are TGCGCCAGCAGCCAAGGCCCAAGCGGGGGGGGCACAGATACGCAGTATTTT.

The chain is built from TRBV7-9 and TRBJ1-2, with unresolved D. V was shortened by 0 bases and J by 3 bases, with 8 bases between the two germline ends. The CDR3 totals 14 residues. Germline values: CDR1 SEHNR, CDR2 FQNEAQ (reference sequence). CDR3: CASSLANTHYGYTF. The CDR3 nucleotides are TGTGCCAGCAGCTTAGCAAACACGCACTATGGCTACACCTTC.

V gene TRBV29-1 combines with J gene TRBJ2-5; 11 bases match TRBD1. CDR3 length: 15 residues. Looked up from germline, CDR1 is SQVTM and CDR2 is ANQGSEA. V shed 0 bases, J shed 6 bases, and the junction held 6 bases outside the gene matches. The chain's CDR3 is CSVEDPGQGAKTQYF. CDR3 DNA: TGCAGCGTTGAAGACCCCGGACAGGGGGCGAAGACCCAGTACTTC.

This clone was found once. The V and J genes are TRBV28 and TRBJ1-5; D is possibly TRBD1 (5 bases). This CDR3 is built from 15 residues. V lost 3 bases, J lost 2 bases, and 11 bases lay in between. Germline CDR1 is MDHEN and CDR2 is SYDVKM. CDR3 region: CASSFGQRGNQPQHF. DNA for the CDR3: TGTGCCAGCAGTTTTGGACAACGAGGCAATCAGCCCCAGCATTTT.

This rearrangement joins TRBV10-1 to TRBJ1-5; D remains unclear. V dropped 5 bases and J dropped 6 bases, with 11 bases sitting between them. Per germline, CDR1 WNHNN and CDR2 SYGVQD (reference sequence). This CDR3 is built from 13 residues. The CDR3 here is CASSSRNGQPQHF. Written as DNA, the CDR3 is TGCGCCAGCAGTTCCCGAAACGGTCAGCCCCAGCATTTT.

The gene calls are TRBV19 and TRBJ1-3; TRBD1 agrees at 7 bases. The CDR3 is 15 amino acids. After removal of 5 bases from V and 0 bases from J, the junction contained 4 bases not matched to a gene. In germline, CDR1 is LNHDA, CDR2 SQIVND (reference sequence). CDR3 DNA sequence: TGTGCCAGTAGTCGGGGACAGCTCTCTGGAAACACCATATATTTT. It encodes CASSRGQLSGNTIYF. Based on the CDR3 plus reference TRBV19 and TRBJ1-3, the full variable domain is DGGITQSPKYLFRKEGQNVTLSCEQNLNHDAMYWYRQDPGQGLRLIYYSQIVNDFQKGDIAEGYSVSREKKESFPLTVTSAQKNPTAFYLCASSRGQLSGNTIYFGEGSWLTVV.

The chain uses TRBV2 and TRBJ1-2, with D uncertain. The CDR3 is 11 residues long. The germline gives CDR1 SNHLY, CDR2 FYNNEI. V was cut by 4 bases and J by 4 bases, with 4 bases left in between. This CDR3 is CASSVGYGYTF. The CDR3 bases are TGTGCCAGCAGTGTGGGCTATGGCTACACCTTC.

CDR3 nucleotides: TGTGCCAGCAGGAGGGTTGGAGGAAACACCATATATTTT. Amino acid sequence: CASRRVGGNTIYF. The genes are TRBV6-5 and TRBJ1-3; no definite D call. The V end lost 6 bases, the J end lost 4 bases, and 10 bases lay between the germline ends. The V gene's germline CDR1 is MNHEY and CDR2 SVGAGI. The CDR3 is 13 amino acids.

This chain connects TRBV7-9 to TRBJ1-4; maybe TRBD1 (6 bases). The V end was cut by 5 bases, the J end by 2 bases, with 9 bases between. Germline assignment: CDR1 SEHNR and CDR2 FQNEAQ (reference sequence). The CDR3 sequence is 14 residues long. This CDR3 reads CASSKGGTNEKLFF. CDR3 sequence (DNA): TGTGCCAGCAGCAAAGGGGGGACTAATGAAAAACTGTTTTTT.